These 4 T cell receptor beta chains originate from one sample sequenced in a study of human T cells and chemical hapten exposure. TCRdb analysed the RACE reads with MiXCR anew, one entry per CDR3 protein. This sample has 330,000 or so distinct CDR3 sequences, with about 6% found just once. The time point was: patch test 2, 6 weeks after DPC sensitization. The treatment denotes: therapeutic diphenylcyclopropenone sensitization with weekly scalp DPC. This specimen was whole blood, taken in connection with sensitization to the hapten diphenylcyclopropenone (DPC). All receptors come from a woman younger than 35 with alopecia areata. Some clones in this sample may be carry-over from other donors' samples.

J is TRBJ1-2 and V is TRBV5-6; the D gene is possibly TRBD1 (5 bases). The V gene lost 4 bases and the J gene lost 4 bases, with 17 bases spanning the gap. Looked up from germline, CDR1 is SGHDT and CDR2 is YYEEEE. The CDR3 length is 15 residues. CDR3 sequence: CASSRTGVFPYGYTF. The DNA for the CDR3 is TGTGCCAGCAGCCGAACGGGGGTTTTTCCCTATGGCTACACCTTC.

The CDR3, as DNA: TGTGCCAGCAGTGTGTCTGGGGCCAACGTCCTGACTTTC. This translates into CASSVSGANVLTF. This chain uses TRBV6-5 with TRBJ2-6; D is unclear. V lost 5 bases, J lost 1 base, and 3 bases lay in between. The CDR3 runs to 13 residues. Germline V CDR1 and CDR2: MNHEY, SVGAGI.

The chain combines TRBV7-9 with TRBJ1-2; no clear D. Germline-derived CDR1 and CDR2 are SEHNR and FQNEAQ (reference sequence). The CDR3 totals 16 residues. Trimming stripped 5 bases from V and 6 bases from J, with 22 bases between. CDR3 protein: CASSDGPGLSGHGYTF. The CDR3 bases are TGTGCCAGCAGCGATGGCCCCGGATTATCGGGTCATGGCTACACCTTC.

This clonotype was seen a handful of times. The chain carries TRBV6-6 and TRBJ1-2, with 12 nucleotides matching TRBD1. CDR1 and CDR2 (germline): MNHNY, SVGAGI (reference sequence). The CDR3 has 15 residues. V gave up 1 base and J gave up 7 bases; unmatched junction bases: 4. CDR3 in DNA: TGTGCCAGCAGTTACTGGCGGGACAGGGGGCCTGGCTACACCTTC. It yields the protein CASSYWRDRGPGYTF.